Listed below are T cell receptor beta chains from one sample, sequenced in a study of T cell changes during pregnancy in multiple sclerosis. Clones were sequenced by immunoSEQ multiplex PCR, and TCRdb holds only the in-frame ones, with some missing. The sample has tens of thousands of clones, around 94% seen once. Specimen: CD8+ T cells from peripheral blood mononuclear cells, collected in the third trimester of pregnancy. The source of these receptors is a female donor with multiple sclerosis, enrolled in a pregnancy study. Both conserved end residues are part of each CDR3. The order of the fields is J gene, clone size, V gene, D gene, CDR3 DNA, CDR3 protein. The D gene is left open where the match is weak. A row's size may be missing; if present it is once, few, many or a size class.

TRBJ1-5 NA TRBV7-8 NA TGTGCCAGCAGCTTAGCGTCAGGGGGCAATCAGCCCCAGCATTTT CASSLASGGNQPQHF
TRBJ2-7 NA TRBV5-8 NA TGTGCCAGCAGCTTTAAACAGGGACCCTACGAGCAGTACTTC CASSFKQGPYEQYF
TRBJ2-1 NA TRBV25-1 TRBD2 TGTGCCAGCAGTGAATGGACTAGCGGGGGACTCAATGAGCAGTTCTTC CASSEWTSGGLNEQFF
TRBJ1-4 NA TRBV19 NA TGTGCCAGTAGTATAGATCTCGAGGAAAAACTGTTTTTT CASSIDLEEKLFF
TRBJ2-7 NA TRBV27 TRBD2 TGTGCCAGCAGTTTCAGCGGGGGAACTAGCTCCTACGAGCAGTACTTC CASSFSGGTSSYEQYF
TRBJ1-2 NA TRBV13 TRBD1 TGTGCCAGCAGCTTGGGACAGGGGTTTGTAAACTATGGCTACACCTTC CASSLGQGFVNYGYTF
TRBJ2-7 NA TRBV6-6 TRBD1 TGTGCCAGCAGTTACGGCGGACAGGGGTACGAGCAGTACTTC CASSYGGQGYEQYF
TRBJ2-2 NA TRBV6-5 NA TGTGCCAGCAGTTACTTTCGGCAGGTCGCCGGGGAGCTGTTTTTT CASSYFRQVAGELFF
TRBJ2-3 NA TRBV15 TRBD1 TGTGCCACCCGGACAGGGCAATTAAGCACAGATACGCAGTATTTT CATRTGQLSTDTQYF
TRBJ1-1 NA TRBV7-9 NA TGTGCCAGCAGCCCGGGGGGGGCGACTGAAGCTTTCTTT CASSPGGATEAFF
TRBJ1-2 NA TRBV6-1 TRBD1 TGTGCCAGCAGTGAAGCGCTTCTTCCGGGACAGGGCGACTATGGCTACACCTTC CASSEALLPGQGDYGYTF
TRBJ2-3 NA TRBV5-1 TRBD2 TGCGCCAGCAGTCCGGCGGGAGACAGCACAGATACGCAGTATTTT CASSPAGDSTDTQYF
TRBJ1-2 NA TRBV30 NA TGTGCCTGGAGTAACAGGGTCGGCTACACCTTC CAWSNRVGYTF
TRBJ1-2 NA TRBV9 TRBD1 TGTGCCAGCAGCCCACGGACAGGGACGTACACCTTC CASSPRTGTYTF
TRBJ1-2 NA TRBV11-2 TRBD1 TGTGCCAGCAGCTTAAGGGCTCGAGGGACAGGGATGGACTATGGCTACACCTTC CASSLRARGTGMDYGYTF
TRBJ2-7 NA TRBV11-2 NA TGTGCCACCCTGGCCCAGCAGGGATCCAGCTACGAGCAGTACTTC CATLAQQGSSYEQYF
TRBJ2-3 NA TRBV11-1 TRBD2 TGTGCCAGCAGCTATAGCGGGGGCCTTAGCACAGATACGCAGTATTTT CASSYSGGLSTDTQYF
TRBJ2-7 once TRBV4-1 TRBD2 TGCGCCAGCAGCCAGCTAGCGGGGGGCCCCTACGAGCAGTACTTC CASSQLAGGPYEQYF
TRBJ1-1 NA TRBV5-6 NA TGTGCCAGCAGCCCTACCGACAGGTCTGAAGCTTTCTTT CASSPTDRSEAFF
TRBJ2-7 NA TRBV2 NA TGTGCCAGCATGCAGGTCTTCTCCTACGAGCAGTACTTC CASMQVFSYEQYF
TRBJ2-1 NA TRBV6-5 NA TGTGCCAGCAGTTACAGGGGGGGCAATGAGCAGTTCTTC CASSYRGGNEQFF
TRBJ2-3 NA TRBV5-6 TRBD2 TGTGCCAGCAGCTTGCTTTTAGCGGGGTCGGATACGCAGTATTTT CASSLLLAGSDTQYF
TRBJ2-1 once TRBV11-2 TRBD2 TGTGCCAGCAGCACCCCACAAGAACCGGGACGGGAGGTAAATGAGCAGTTCTTC CASSTPQEPGREVNEQFF
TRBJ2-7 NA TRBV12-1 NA TGTGCCAGCAGCTTTAAGGGGGAGCAGTACTTC CASSFKGEQYF
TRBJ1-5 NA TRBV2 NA TGTGCCAGCAGTCAACGGGGTCAGGAGAAAAATCAGCCCCAGCATTTT CASSQRGQEKNQPQHF
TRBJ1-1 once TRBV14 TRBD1 TGTGCCAGCAGCCAAGATGATAGGGGGCTGGGGGCTTTCTTT CASSQDDRGLGAFF
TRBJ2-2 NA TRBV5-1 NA TGCGCCAGCAGCTTGGAGGCCCAGGGTTTCGACACCGGGGAGCTGTTTTTT CASSLEAQGFDTGELFF
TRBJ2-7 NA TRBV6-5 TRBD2 TGTGCCAGCAGTTACTTCGGACTAGCGGGGGTATACGAGCAGTACTTC CASSYFGLAGVYEQYF
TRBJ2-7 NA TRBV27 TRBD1 TGTGCCAGCAGTGCCACCGGGACAGGGCCCTACGAGCAGTACTTC CASSATGTGPYEQYF
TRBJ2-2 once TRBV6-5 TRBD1 TGTGCCAGCAGTTACGTTACAGGGGCCACCGGGGAGCTGTTTTTT CASSYVTGATGELFF
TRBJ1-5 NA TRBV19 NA TGTGCCAGTAGTATCTTAGATAGCAATCAGCCCCAGCATTTT CASSILDSNQPQHF
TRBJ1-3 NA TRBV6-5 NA TGTGCCAGCAGTTGGTATGGCCCCATATATTTT CASSWYGPIYF
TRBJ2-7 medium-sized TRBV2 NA TGTGCCAGCAAGGACCAGGGGATCACCTACGAGCAGTACTTC CASKDQGITYEQYF
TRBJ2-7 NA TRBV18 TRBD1 TGTGCCAGCTCACCAAGACAGGGCCCCTACGAGCAGTACTTC CASSPRQGPYEQYF
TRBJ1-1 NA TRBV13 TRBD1 TGTGCCAGCAGCTTAGGGACAGGGCTGAACACTGAAGCTTTCTTT CASSLGTGLNTEAFF
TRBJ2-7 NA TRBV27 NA TGTGCCAGCAGTTTAGACAGCTCCTACGAGCAGTACTTC CASSLDSSYEQYF
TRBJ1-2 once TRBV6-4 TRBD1 TGTGCCAGCAGTGACTCGTCCGGACAGGGGGCGAGCTATGGCTACACCTTC CASSDSSGQGASYGYTF
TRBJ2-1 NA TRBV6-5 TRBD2 TGTGCCACAACCCGGGGGGACTCCTACAATGAGCAGTTCTTC CATTRGDSYNEQFF
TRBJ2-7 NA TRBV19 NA TGTGCCAGTAGTGGCGGTCTCGGCGAGCAGTACTTC CASSGGLGEQYF
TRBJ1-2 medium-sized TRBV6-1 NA TGTGCCAGCAGTAGTCGCCAGAACTATGGCTACACCTTC CASSSRQNYGYTF